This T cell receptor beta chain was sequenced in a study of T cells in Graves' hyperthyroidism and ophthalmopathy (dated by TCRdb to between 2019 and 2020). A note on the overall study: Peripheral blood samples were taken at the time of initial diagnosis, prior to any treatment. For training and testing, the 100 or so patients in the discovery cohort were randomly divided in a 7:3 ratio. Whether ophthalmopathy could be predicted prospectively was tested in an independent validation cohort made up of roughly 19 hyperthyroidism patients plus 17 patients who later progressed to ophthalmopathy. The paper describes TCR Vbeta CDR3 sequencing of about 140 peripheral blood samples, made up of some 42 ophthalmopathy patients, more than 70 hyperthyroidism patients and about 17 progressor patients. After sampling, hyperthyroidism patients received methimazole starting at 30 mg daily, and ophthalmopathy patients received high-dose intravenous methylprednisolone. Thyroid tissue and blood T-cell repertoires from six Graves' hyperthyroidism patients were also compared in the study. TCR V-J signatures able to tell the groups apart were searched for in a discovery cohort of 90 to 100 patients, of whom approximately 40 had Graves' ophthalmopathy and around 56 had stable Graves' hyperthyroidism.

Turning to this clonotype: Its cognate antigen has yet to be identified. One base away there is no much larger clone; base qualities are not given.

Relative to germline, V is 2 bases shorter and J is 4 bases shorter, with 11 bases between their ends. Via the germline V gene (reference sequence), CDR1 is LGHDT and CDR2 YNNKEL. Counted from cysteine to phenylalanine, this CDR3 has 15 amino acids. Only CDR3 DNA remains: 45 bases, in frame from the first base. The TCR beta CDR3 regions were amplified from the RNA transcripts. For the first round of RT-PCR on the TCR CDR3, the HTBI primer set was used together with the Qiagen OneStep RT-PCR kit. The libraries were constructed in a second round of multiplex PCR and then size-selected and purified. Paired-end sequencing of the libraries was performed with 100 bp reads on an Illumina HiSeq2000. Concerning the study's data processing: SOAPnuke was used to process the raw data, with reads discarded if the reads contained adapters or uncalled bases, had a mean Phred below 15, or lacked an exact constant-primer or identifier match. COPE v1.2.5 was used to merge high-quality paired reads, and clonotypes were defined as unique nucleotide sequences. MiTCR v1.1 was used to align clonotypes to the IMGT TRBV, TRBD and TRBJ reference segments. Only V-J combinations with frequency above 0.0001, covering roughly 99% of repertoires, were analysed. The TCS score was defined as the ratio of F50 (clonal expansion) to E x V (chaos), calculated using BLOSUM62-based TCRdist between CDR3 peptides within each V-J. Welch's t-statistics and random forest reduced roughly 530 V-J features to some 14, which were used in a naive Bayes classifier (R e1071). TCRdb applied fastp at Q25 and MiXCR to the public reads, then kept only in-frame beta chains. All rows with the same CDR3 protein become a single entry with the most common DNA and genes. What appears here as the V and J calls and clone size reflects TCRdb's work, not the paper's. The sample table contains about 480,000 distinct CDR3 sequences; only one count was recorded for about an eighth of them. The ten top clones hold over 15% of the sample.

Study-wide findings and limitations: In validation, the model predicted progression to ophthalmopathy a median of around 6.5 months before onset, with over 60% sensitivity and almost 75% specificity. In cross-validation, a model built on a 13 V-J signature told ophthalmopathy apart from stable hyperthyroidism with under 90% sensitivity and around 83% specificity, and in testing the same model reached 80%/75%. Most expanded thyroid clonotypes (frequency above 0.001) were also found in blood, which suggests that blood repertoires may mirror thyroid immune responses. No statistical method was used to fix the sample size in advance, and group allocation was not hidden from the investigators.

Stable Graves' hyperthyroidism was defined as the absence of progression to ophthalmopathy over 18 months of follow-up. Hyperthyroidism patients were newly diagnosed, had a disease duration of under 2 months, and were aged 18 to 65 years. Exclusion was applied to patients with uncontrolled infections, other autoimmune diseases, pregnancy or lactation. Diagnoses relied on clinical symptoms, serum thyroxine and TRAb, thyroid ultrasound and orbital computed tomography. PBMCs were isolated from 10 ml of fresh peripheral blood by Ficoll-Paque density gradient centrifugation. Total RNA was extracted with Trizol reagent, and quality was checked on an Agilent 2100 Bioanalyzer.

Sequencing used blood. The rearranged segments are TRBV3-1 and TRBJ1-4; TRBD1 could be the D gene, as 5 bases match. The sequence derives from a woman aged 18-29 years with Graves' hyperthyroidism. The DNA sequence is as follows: TGTGCCAGCAGCCAACAGGGTATTATTAATGAAAAACTGTTTTTT. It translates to CASSQQGIINEKLFF.